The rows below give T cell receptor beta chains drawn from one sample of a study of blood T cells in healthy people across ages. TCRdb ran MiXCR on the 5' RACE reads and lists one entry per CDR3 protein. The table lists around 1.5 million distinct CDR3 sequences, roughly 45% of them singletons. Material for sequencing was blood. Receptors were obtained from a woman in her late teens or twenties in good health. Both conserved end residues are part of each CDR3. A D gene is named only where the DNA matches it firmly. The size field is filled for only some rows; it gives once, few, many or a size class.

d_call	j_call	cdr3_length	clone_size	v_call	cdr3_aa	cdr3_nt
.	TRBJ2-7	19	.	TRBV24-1	CATSDFCRHSRDPAYEQYF	TGTGCCACCAGTGATTTTTGCCGTCATTCCAGGGACCCGGCCTACGAGCAGTACTTC
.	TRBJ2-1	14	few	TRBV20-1	CSVVVKGQYNEQFF	TGCAGTGTCGTCGTTAAGGGCCAATACAATGAGCAGTTCTTC
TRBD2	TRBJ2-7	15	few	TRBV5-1	CASRKLAGASYEQYF	TGCGCCAGCAGGAAGCTAGCGGGAGCGTCGTACGAGCAGTACTTC
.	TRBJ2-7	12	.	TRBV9	CASKEKGYEQYF	TGTGCCAGCAAAGAGAAGGGTTACGAGCAGTACTTC
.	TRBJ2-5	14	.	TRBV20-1	CSARRTENQETQYF	TGCAGTGCTAGGCGGACAGAGAACCAGGAGACCCAGTACTTC
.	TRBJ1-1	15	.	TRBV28	CASSVPGTVNTEAFF	TGTGCCAGCAGTGTACCCGGGACGGTGAACACTGAAGCTTTCTTT
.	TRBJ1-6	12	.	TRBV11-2	CASTQEGSPLHF	TGTGCCAGCACCCAGGAAGGCTCACCCCTCCACTTT
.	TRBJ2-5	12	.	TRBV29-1	CSVEEGGIEQYF	TGCAGCGTTGAAGAAGGGGGGATTGAGCAGTACTTC
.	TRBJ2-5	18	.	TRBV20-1	CSARDVDSRPLGEETQYF	TGCAGTGCTAGAGATGTCGATAGCAGGCCTTTGGGAGAAGAGACCCAGTACTTC
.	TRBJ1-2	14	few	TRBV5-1	CASSLGTTNYGYTF	TGCGCCAGCAGCTTGGGCACCACTAACTATGGCTACACCTTC